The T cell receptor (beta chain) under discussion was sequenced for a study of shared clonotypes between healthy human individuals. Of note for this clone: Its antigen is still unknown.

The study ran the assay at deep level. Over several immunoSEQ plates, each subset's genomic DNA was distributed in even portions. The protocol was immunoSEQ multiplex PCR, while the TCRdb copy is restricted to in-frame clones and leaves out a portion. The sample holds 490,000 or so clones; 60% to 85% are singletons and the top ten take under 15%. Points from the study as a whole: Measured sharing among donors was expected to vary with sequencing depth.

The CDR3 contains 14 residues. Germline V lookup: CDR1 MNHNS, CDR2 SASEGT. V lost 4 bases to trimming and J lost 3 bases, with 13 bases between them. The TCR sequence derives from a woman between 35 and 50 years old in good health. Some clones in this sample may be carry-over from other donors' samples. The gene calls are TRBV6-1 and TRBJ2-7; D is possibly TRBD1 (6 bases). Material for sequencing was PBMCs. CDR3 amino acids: CASSAWDKLYEQYF. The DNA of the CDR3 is TGTGCCAGCAGTGCGTGGGACAAACTCTACGAGCAGTACTTC.